This passage covers 12 T cell receptor beta chains from one sample sequenced in a study of Graves' ophthalmopathy and Graves' hyperthyroidism. Amplification from RNA transcripts yielded the TCR beta CDR3 regions. Second-round multiplex PCR followed a first-round RT-PCR using HTBI primers. TCRdb passed the multiplex PCR reads through MiXCR, listing each CDR3 protein once. This sample yields more than 550,000 distinct CDR3 sequences, of which about two fifths are seen a single time; over 2.5% belongs to the top ten. The sample comprised peripheral blood. Receptor source: an adult man with Graves' ophthalmopathy.

V gene TRBV25-1 combines with J gene TRBJ1-1, with D hard to call. V was shortened by 1 base and J by 5 bases, with 11 bases between the two germline ends. CDR1 MGHDK and CDR2 SYGVNS come from the germline V gene. The CDR3 sequence is 14 residues long. This chain's CDR3 is CASSELPIGTEAFF. In DNA form, the CDR3 reads TGTGCCAGCAGTGAATTACCAATAGGGACTGAAGCTTTCTTT.

V gene TRBV9 combines with J gene TRBJ1-2, with 8 positions matching TRBD1. The V gene end was trimmed by 4 bases and the J gene end by 1 base; junction bases not matched to a gene: 6. The CDR3 extends over 15 amino acids. Germline CDR1 and CDR2: SGDLS and YYNGEE. CDR3 bases: TGTGCCAGCAGCACGGACAGGGCCTTTAACTATGGCTACACCTTC. It encodes CASSTDRAFNYGYTF.

Ten or more counts support this clonotype. The chain employs TRBV7-2 and TRBJ2-7; TRBD2 matches 11 bases. From germline, CDR1 is SGHTA and CDR2 FQGNSA. The CDR3 length is 16 residues. The junction had 2 bases not matched to a gene; V was cut back by 1 base and J by 0 bases. This chain's CDR3 is CASSLVTSGDSYEQYF. CDR3 sequence (DNA): TGTGCCAGCAGCTTAGTGACTAGCGGGGACTCCTACGAGCAGTACTTC.

Details on this clonotype: Germline and junction disagree at one end, which may indicate a read error. The rearrangement links TRBV10-3 to TRBJ2-6; TRBD1 or TRBD2 may be the D gene (5 bases each). Germline V lookup: CDR1 ENHRY, CDR2 SYGVKD. This CDR3 is built from 14 residues. CDR3 coding DNA: TGTGCCAGCAGTCCACAGGACGGGGCCTACGTCCTGACTTTC. Its protein product is CASSPQDGAYVLTF.

With respect to this clonotype: Lacking the conserved final phenylalanine or tryptophan, this CDR3 likely reflects a read error. The DNA is omitted, as the CDR3 cannot be located on it reliably, and the CDR3 follows TCRdb's listing. V gene TRBV7-9 combines with J gene TRBJ1-4; the listed D gene, TRBD1, was not tested against the DNA. Germline CDR1 and CDR2: SEHNR and FQNEAQ (reference sequence). The CDR3 extends over 10 residues, inclusive of both ends. CDR3 loop: CASSPTGANY.

The chain carries TRBV10-2 and TRBJ1-3; D call uncertain. The CDR3 consists of 14 residues. Germline values: CDR1 WSHSY, CDR2 SAAADI. Between the trimmed V and J ends, which lost 3 bases and 6 bases, there was a span of 12 bases. This chain's CDR3 is CASSDRRASNTIYF. CDR3 bases: TGCGCCAGCAGTGATCGAAGGGCGTCAAACACCATATATTTT.

This clonotype was observed at least ten times. The rearrangement joins TRBV25-1 to TRBJ1-4; D is undetermined. Germline values: CDR1 MGHDK, CDR2 SYGVNS. The length of the CDR3 is 13 residues. V lost 3 bases, J lost 10 bases, and 12 bases lay in between. The chain's CDR3 is CASSDELMGKLFF. CDR3 sequence (DNA): TGTGCCAGCAGTGATGAGCTGATGGGAAAACTGTTTTTT. Full variable domain (rest looked up from reference TRBV25-1 and TRBJ1-4): EADIYQTPRYLVIGTGKKITLECSQTMGHDKMYWYQQDPGMELHLIHYSYGVNSTEKGDLSSESTVSRIRTEHFPLTLESARPSHTSQYLCASSDELMGKLFFGSGTQLSVL.

The rearrangement uses TRBV7-3 and TRBJ2-3; TRBD2 aligns across 10 bases. V dropped 5 bases and J dropped 3; count of bases not matched to a gene: 5. From germline, CDR1 is SGHTA and CDR2 FQGTGA. This CDR3 is built from 15 residues. The CDR3 protein is CASSASSGRTDTQYF. CDR3 in DNA: TGTGCCAGCAGCGCGTCTAGCGGGAGAACAGATACGCAGTATTTT.

This clonotype was counted ten times or more. The chain combines TRBV9 with TRBJ1-4; D is ambiguous. This CDR3 region has 12 residues. Germline loops: CDR1 SGDLS, CDR2 YYNGEE. Trimming stripped 3 bases from V and 4 bases from J, with 4 bases between. For the CDR3, the DNA is TGTGCCAGCAGCGGGAGTAATGAAAAACTGTTTTTT. The encoded protein is CASSGSNEKLFF.

Note on this clonotype: A much larger clone differs by one base, so this may be a read error. The rearrangement joins TRBV11-2 to TRBJ1-4, with TRBD1 identical over 10 bases. This CDR3 contains 15 residues. The germline V gene encodes CDR1 SGHAT and CDR2 FQNNGV. The CDR3 is CASSRDRGPYEKLFF. CDR3 in DNA: TGCGCCAGCAGCCGGGACAGGGGACCCTATGAAAAACTGTTTTTT. The full variable domain, with the rest looked up from reference TRBV11-2 and TRBJ1-4, is EAGVAQSPRYKIIEKRQSVAFWCNPISGHATLYWYQQILGQGPKLLIQFQNNGVVDDSQLPKDRFSAERLKGVDSTLKIQPAKLEDSAVYLCASSRDRGPYEKLFFGSGTQLSVL.

This clonotype was picked up many times. The gene calls are TRBV7-9 and TRBJ2-2; D uncertain. This CDR3 contains 11 residues. Germline CDR1 is SEHNR and CDR2 is FQNEAQ (reference sequence). Deletions cut 5 bases from V and 5 bases from J, with 3 bases between. The CDR3 is CASSPTGELFF. The CDR3 coding sequence is TGTGCCAGCAGCCCTACCGGGGAGCTGTTTTTT.

This clonotype appeared a few times. V and J are TRBV6-5 and TRBJ2-5; D not certain. Trimming cost V 3 bases and J 2 bases, with 10 bases left between them. CDR3 length: 14 residues. Looked up from germline, CDR1 is MNHEY and CDR2 is SVGAGI. The DNA for the CDR3 is TGTGCCAGCAGTTATGATACAGCACAAGAGACCCAGTACTTC. It specifies CASSYDTAQETQYF.